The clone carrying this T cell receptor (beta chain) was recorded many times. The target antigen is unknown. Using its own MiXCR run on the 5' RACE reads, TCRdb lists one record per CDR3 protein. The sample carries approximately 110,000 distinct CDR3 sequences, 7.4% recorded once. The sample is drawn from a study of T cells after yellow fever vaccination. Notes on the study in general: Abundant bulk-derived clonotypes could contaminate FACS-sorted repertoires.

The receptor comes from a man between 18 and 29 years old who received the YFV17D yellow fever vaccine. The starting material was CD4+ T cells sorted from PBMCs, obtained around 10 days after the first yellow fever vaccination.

The CDR3 DNA reads as TGTGCCAGCAGCCTCAAGGGAAAAAACCCCTACGAGCAGTACTTC. Its protein product is CASSLKGKNPYEQYF. The V gene is TRBV7-9, the J gene TRBJ2-7; no clear D. The CDR3 is 15 amino acids. V was pared by 5 bases and J by 2 bases, with 16 bases between. Germline V gene sequence: CDR1 SEHNR, CDR2 FQNEAQ (reference sequence).